Each of the 25 T cell receptor beta chains below was sequenced from the same sample in a study of identical twins. TCRdb reanalysed the 5' RACE reads using MiXCR and keeps one entry per CDR3 protein. The sample carries 1.5 million to 2 million distinct CDR3 sequences, around 29% recorded once. Sequenced sample: cord blood. The receptors were sampled from a newborn girl in good health.

A few counts support this clonotype. The chain has TRBV18 and TRBJ1-6; D is uncertain. Deletions cut 0 bases from V and 9 bases from J, with 3 bases between. Germline CDR1 reads KGHSH; CDR2 reads LQKENI. The CDR3 runs 12 residues. The CDR3 reads CASSPPRSPLHF. DNA of the CDR3: TGTGCCAGCTCACCACCTCGTTCACCCCTCCACTTT.

V gene TRBV5-1 combines with J gene TRBJ2-1, with 9 positions matching TRBD2. The CDR3 contains 17 residues. Trimming took 0 bases from V and 0 from J; bases not matched to a gene: 4. Germline V gives CDR1 SGHRS, CDR2 YFSETQ. The CDR3 spells CASSLASSGDSYNEQFF. The CDR3 region has the DNA TGCGCCAGCAGCTTGGCGTCTAGCGGGGACTCCTACAATGAGCAGTTCTTC.

The J gene is TRBJ2-2, the V gene TRBV5-1; 7 bases match TRBD2. Trimming took 4 bases from V and 4 from J; bases not matched to a gene: 10. This CDR3 is built from 16 residues. Germline assignment: CDR1 SGHRS and CDR2 YFSETQ. The CDR3 reads CASSLTSRSSTGELFF. The CDR3 coding sequence is TGCGCCAGCAGCCTGACTAGCAGATCGAGCACCGGGGAGCTGTTTTTT.

This clonotype was detected a few times. The J gene is TRBJ2-7, the V gene TRBV7-9; D gene uncertain. Looked up from germline, CDR1 is SEHNR and CDR2 is FQNEAQ (reference sequence). V dropped 5 bases and J dropped 3 bases, with 11 bases sitting between them. The CDR3 totals 13 residues. This CDR3 reads CASSQLVDYEQYF. Here the CDR3 DNA reads TGTGCCAGCAGCCAACTCGTAGACTACGAGCAGTACTTC.

As concerns this clonotype: The CDR3 does not end in the conserved phenylalanine or tryptophan, so this is likely a read error. The chain is built from TRBV10-2 and TRBJ1-2; perhaps TRBD1 as D (5 bases). CDR3 length: 12 amino acids. Germline V CDR1 and CDR2: WSHSY, SAAADI. Trimming removed 5 bases from V and 4 bases from J, with 8 bases in between. CDR3 loop: CASSTGAYGYTL. CDR3 DNA: TGCGCCAGCAGTACAGGAGCCTATGGCTACACCTTG.

Only a few counts were recorded for this clonotype. The CDR3 sequence is CASITRSKRISYNEQFF. The CDR3 DNA follows: TGTGCCAGCATCACGAGGTCCAAGCGGATCTCCTACAATGAGCAGTTCTTC. J is TRBJ2-1 and V is TRBV2, with TRBD2 as a possible D gene (5 bases). CDR3 length equals 17 residues. CDR1 and CDR2 from the germline V gene are SNHLY and FYNNEI. V lost 7 bases and J 0 bases, leaving 19 bases between the germline ends.

The gene calls are TRBV20-1 and TRBJ2-5, with D possibly TRBD2 on 5 matching bases. Trimming pared 4 bases from V and 4 bases from J, leaving 13 bases between. The germline gives CDR1 DFQATT, CDR2 SNEGSKA (reference sequence). The CDR3 has 13 residues. CDR3: CSATRAAGETQYF. CDR3 nucleotide sequence: TGCAGTGCTACGAGGGCAGCCGGAGAGACCCAGTACTTC.

This clonotype has only a few counts. The rearrangement joins TRBV11-2 to TRBJ2-3, with D unclear. Between the trimmed V and J ends, which lost 5 bases and 12 bases, there was a span of 9 bases. Per germline, CDR1 SGHAT and CDR2 FQNNGV. The CDR3 is 10 residues long. This CDR3 reads CASSLRAQYF. CDR3 bases: TGTGCCAGCAGCCTCCGGGCTCAGTATTTT. Based on the CDR3 plus reference TRBV11-2 and TRBJ2-3, the full variable domain is EAGVAQSPRYKIIEKRQSVAFWCNPISGHATLYWYQQILGQGPKLLIQFQNNGVVDDSQLPKDRFSAERLKGVDSTLKIQPAKLEDSAVYLCASSLRAQYFGPGTRLTVL.

The chain has TRBV2 and TRBJ1-5; D unclear. V lost 7 bases, J lost 0 bases, and 7 bases lay in between. The CDR3 runs 13 residues. Germline V gives CDR1 SNHLY, CDR2 FYNNEI. This CDR3 is CASNEGSNQPQHF. The CDR3 DNA reads TGTGCCAGCAACGAGGGTAGCAATCAGCCCCAGCATTTT. The entire variable domain, with the rest obtained from reference TRBV2 and TRBJ1-5, is as follows: EPEVTQTPSHQVTQMGQEVILRCVPISNHLYFYWYRQILGQKVEFLVSFYNNEISEKSEIFDDQFSVERPDGSNFTLKIRSTKLEDSAMYFCASNEGSNQPQHFGDGTRLSIL.

CDR3 DNA: TGCAGTGCTAGAGACCACCATTACGAGCAGTACTTC. Its translation is CSARDHHYEQYF. The V call is TRBV20-1, the J call TRBJ2-7, with no clear D. The CDR3 sequence is 12 residues long. Trimming shortened V by 0 bases and J by 4 bases, and 7 bases separated the two germline ends. Germline CDR1 DFQATT, CDR2 SNEGSKA (reference sequence).

This clonotype was counted between two and nine times. The chain couples TRBV28 to TRBJ1-5, with D unresolved. The CDR3 is 14 amino acids. Germline CDR1 and CDR2: MDHEN and SYDVKM. Trimming cost V 7 bases and J 3 bases, with 13 bases left between them. CDR3 region: CASTTTLSNQPQHF. The CDR3 DNA sequence: TGTGCCAGCACGACGACCCTTTCCAATCAGCCCCAGCATTTT.

This chain links TRBV9 with TRBJ2-3, with D possibly being TRBD1 (5 bases). Trimming stripped 4 bases from V and 4 bases from J, with 13 bases between. This CDR3 is 14 amino acids long. Per germline, CDR1 SGDLS and CDR2 YYNGEE. CDR3 in DNA: TGTGCCAGCAGCATTACAGGACGCCCAGATACGCAGTATTTT. Its translation: CASSITGRPDTQYF. The full variable domain, completed using reference TRBV9 and TRBJ2-3, is DSGVTQTPKHLITATGQRVTLRCSPRSGDLSVYWYQQSLDQGLQFLIQYYNGEERAKGNILERFSAQQFPDLHSELNLSSLELGDSALYFCASSITGRPDTQYFGPGTRLTVL.

This chain uses TRBV20-1 with TRBJ2-7; tentative D call: TRBD2 (5 bases). CDR3 length: 12 amino acids. The germline V and J ends were trimmed by 5 bases and 12 bases, with 20 bases remaining between them. Germline CDR1 DFQATT, CDR2 SNEGSKA (reference sequence). The CDR3 nucleotides are TGCAGTGCTTTCGGACCCCCTGGGAGCATGTACTTC. This sequence encodes CSAFGPPGSMYF.

V is TRBV28 and J is TRBJ2-4; possible D gene TRBD1, 5 bases. This CDR3 spans 14 amino acids. The V end lost 5 bases, the J end lost 8 bases, and 16 bases lay between the germline ends. CDR1 MDHEN and CDR2 SYDVKM come from the germline V gene. CDR3 in amino acids: CASSPKFRADIQYF. CDR3 DNA sequence: TGTGCCAGCAGTCCCAAGTTCAGGGCCGACATTCAGTACTTC.

The chain couples TRBV12-3 or TRBV12-4 to TRBJ2-3, with TRBD2 identical over 8 bases. Trimming at V came to 5 bases and at J to 0 bases, leaving 7 bases not matched to a gene. The length of the CDR3 is 16 residues. CDR3 region: CASSPSGRPSTDTQYF. The CDR3 nucleotides read TGTGCCAGCAGTCCTAGCGGGCGTCCTAGCACAGATACGCAGTATTTT.

This clonotype appeared a few times. The chain uses TRBV4-1 and TRBJ2-5; 13 bases map to TRBD2. The germline V gene encodes CDR1 MGHRA and CDR2 YSYEKL. The CDR3 extends over 16 amino acids. V shed 1 base and J 5 bases; nucleotides not matched to a gene: 4. The CDR3 sequence: CASSQGLAGGSETQYF. The CDR3 bases are TGCGCCAGCAGCCAAGGACTAGCGGGGGGAAGTGAGACCCAGTACTTC.

The CDR3 is CSAPRGGTVGYGYTF. DNA of the CDR3: TGCAGTGCTCCCAGAGGCGGGACAGTTGGCTATGGCTACACCTTC. The chain uses TRBV20-1 and TRBJ1-2; 7 positions agree with TRBD1. CDR3 length: 15 residues. CDR1 and CDR2 (germline): DFQATT, SNEGSKA (reference sequence). J was trimmed by 4 bases and V by 5 bases; bases with no gene match: 13.

This chain connects TRBV7-6 to TRBJ1-1, with D hard to call. V lost 1 base and J 6 bases, leaving 12 bases between the germline ends. The CDR3 contains 14 residues. CDR1 SGHVS and CDR2 FNYEAQ come from the germline V gene. CDR3 DNA: TGTGCCAGCAGCTTAGGACCGGAGGACGCTGAAGCTTTCTTT. It translates to CASSLGPEDAEAFF.

This clonotype has only a few counts. J is TRBJ1-2 and V is TRBV11-1; 8 bases are shared with TRBD1. The J segment lost 5 bases and the V segment lost 5 bases, leaving 4 bases of the junction unmatched. Per germline, CDR1 SGHAT and CDR2 FQDESV (reference sequence). CDR3 length: 13 amino acids. This CDR3 is CASSRGQVYGYTF. In nucleotides, the CDR3 is TGTGCCAGCAGCCGGGGACAGGTTTATGGCTACACCTTC.

The V call is TRBV6-5, the J call TRBJ2-1, with D hard to call. V lost 7 bases, J lost 5 bases, and 21 bases lay in between. Per the germline V gene, CDR1 is MNHEY and CDR2 is SVGAGI. The CDR3 has 16 residues. The CDR3 coding sequence is TGTGCCAGCACCTCAGTCCTAGTTGTGGGTAACAATGAGCAGTTCTTC. As protein: CASTSVLVVGNNEQFF.

With regard to this clonotype: This clone may be a read error of a much larger clone one base away. This sequence joins TRBV5-1 and TRBJ2-7; TRBD2 is a possible D gene (5 bases). The germline V gene has CDR1 SGHRS and CDR2 YFSETQ. This CDR3 has 14 residues. V shed 4 bases and J shed 7 bases, with 18 bases lying between them. The CDR3 DNA reads as TGCGCCAGCAGCATTCGGTACGGGAATGTTGAGCAGTACTTC. As protein: CASSIRYGNVEQYF.

This chain uses TRBV28 with TRBJ2-2, with a tentative D call TRBD2 (5 bases). Germline V gives CDR1 MDHEN, CDR2 SYDVKM. Trimming left V 7 bases short and J 6 bases short, with 27 bases between. CDR3 length: 18 residues. DNA for the CDR3: TGTGCCAGCACGAGTAGCGCAAGCGGCCAGACAATCGCCGGGGAGCTGTTTTTT. This sequence encodes CASTSSASGQTIAGELFF. Filled out from reference TRBV28 and TRBJ2-2, the complete variable domain reads DVKVTQSSRYLVKRTGEKVFLECVQDMDHENMFWYRQDPGLGLRLIYFSYDVKMKEKGDIPEGYSVSREKKERFSLILESASTNQTSMYLCASTSSASGQTIAGELFFGEGSRLTVL.

This clonotype was detected a few times. The chain combines TRBV28 with TRBJ1-2; D is uncertain. Deletions cut 8 bases from V and 8 bases from J, with 12 bases between. CDR3 length: 11 amino acids. The germline CDR1 and CDR2 sequences are MDHEN and SYDVKM. This CDR3 is CASGGVGGYTF. The CDR3 coding sequence is TGTGCCAGCGGAGGAGTAGGCGGCTACACCTTC.

The chain couples TRBV3-1 to TRBJ2-7; no clear D gene. The CDR3 is made up of 13 amino acids. Germline CDR1 is LGHDT and CDR2 is YNNKEL (reference sequence). Deletions cut 1 base from V and 7 bases from J, with 11 bases between. CDR3 amino acids: CASSQGLEDEQYF. Here the CDR3 DNA reads TGTGCCAGCAGCCAAGGTCTAGAGGATGAGCAGTACTTC.

Ten or more counts support this clonotype. This chain joins TRBV12-3 or TRBV12-4 and TRBJ1-2, with D possibly matching TRBD1 (5 bases). This CDR3 has 14 amino acids. V was shortened by 6 bases and J by 5 bases, with 16 bases between the two germline ends. The CDR3 sequence is CASSLGRVRYGYTF. CDR3 nucleotides: TGTGCCAGCAGCCTCGGCAGGGTACGATATGGCTACACCTTC.